These 20 T cell receptor beta chains originate from one sample sequenced in a study of OX40 agonist ivuxolimab in advanced cancers. The method was immunoSEQ multiplex PCR; TCRdb's version includes in-frame clones alone and lacks a portion of them. The profile shows roughly 54,000 clones, just under 85% of them singletons. Source: CD4+ or CD8+ T cells sorted from blood, taken in a trial of the OX40 agonist ivuxolimab. These receptors were taken from an adult with an advanced solid tumor such as melanoma, head and neck, liver or kidney cancer.

This rearrangement joins TRBV2 to TRBJ2-7; 14 bases match TRBD2. Germline-derived CDR1 and CDR2 are SNHLY and FYNNEI. This CDR3 is 21 amino acids long. V trimming: 0 bases; J trimming: 7 bases; junction bases outside the gene matches: 20. CDR3 DNA: TGTGCCAGCAGTGAAGCGATGCCGGGACAGGTGACTAGCGGGAGGGCCAGTGAGCAGTACTTC. Protein product: CASSEAMPGQVTSGRASEQYF.

The V call is TRBV7-2, the J call TRBJ2-7; TRBD1 matches 8 bases. The CDR3 is 14 amino acids. The trim removed 5 bases at V and 6 bases at J, leaving 9 bases unmatched. The V gene's germline CDR1 is SGHTA and CDR2 FQGNSA. The CDR3 is CASSPPDREGEQYF. The CDR3 DNA reads as TGTGCCAGCAGCCCACCGGACAGGGAAGGCGAGCAGTACTTC.

The chain combines TRBV5-1 with TRBJ2-7; D is ambiguous. The V end was cut by 7 bases, the J end by 4 bases, with 15 bases between. Germline CDR1 and CDR2: SGHRS and YFSETQ. The CDR3 sequence is 13 residues long. CDR3 in amino acids: CASQASVGYEQYF. DNA for the CDR3: TGCGCCAGCCAGGCCTCCGTTGGGTACGAGCAGTACTTC.

The CDR3 nucleotides are TGTGCCATCAGTGAGGGACAGGGGGCATACGAGCAGTACTTC. Translation gives CAISEGQGAYEQYF. This chain joins TRBV10-3 and TRBJ2-7; 11 nucleotides match TRBD1. In germline, CDR1 is ENHRY, CDR2 SYGVKD. CDR3 length: 14 residues. Germline trimming cut 2 bases from V and 4 bases from J; bases unmatched to any gene: 1.

The chain has TRBV5-4 and TRBJ2-2, with 11 positions matching TRBD2. Germline V gene lookup returns CDR1 SGHNT and CDR2 YYREEE (reference sequence). This CDR3 has 17 amino acids. Trimming at V came to 4 bases and at J to 1 base, leaving 6 bases not matched to a gene. The CDR3 sequence is CASSRPTSGRNTGELFF. CDR3 DNA: TGTGCCAGCAGCCGCCCCACTAGCGGGAGGAACACCGGGGAGCTGTTTTTT. Full variable domain (missing parts from reference TRBV5-4 and TRBJ2-2): ETGVTQSPTHLIKTRGQQVTLRCSSQSGHNTVSWYQQALGQGPQFIFQYYREEENGRGNFPPRFSGLQFPNYSSELNVNALELDDSALYLCASSRPTSGRNTGELFFGEGSRLTVL.

The V call is TRBV5-1, the J call TRBJ2-2; perhaps TRBD2 as D (5 bases). Germline V gene sequence: CDR1 SGHRS, CDR2 YFSETQ. The CDR3 contains 13 residues. V lost 1 base to trimming and J lost 10 bases, with 11 bases between them. CDR3 in amino acids: CASSLNLREELFF. Here the CDR3 DNA reads TGCGCCAGCAGCTTGAATCTACGGGAGGAGCTGTTTTTT.

The V gene is TRBV28, the J gene TRBJ1-5, with 12 positions matching TRBD1. The J segment lost 6 bases and the V segment lost 6 bases, leaving 6 bases of the junction unmatched. There are 15 residues in the CDR3. Germline CDR1 reads MDHEN; CDR2 reads SYDVKM. For the CDR3, the DNA is TGTGCCAGCAGGGTGGGGGACAGGGGGCTTCAGCCCCAGCATTTT. Translation: CASRVGDRGLQPQHF. The full variable domain, completed using reference TRBV28 and TRBJ1-5, is DVKVTQSSRYLVKRTGEKVFLECVQDMDHENMFWYRQDPGLGLRLIYFSYDVKMKEKGDIPEGYSVSREKKERFSLILESASTNQTSMYLCASRVGDRGLQPQHFGDGTRLSIL.

The V call is TRBV5-6, the J call TRBJ2-3, with D possibly being TRBD1 or TRBD2 (6 bases each). The germline V gene encodes CDR1 SGHDT and CDR2 YYEEEE. The CDR3 is 17 residues long. Trimming took 4 bases from V and 3 from J, leaving 21 bases between them. CDR3 amino acids: CASSLVWGRDFTDTQYF. CDR3 DNA: TGTGCCAGCAGCCTCGTCTGGGGGCGGGATTTTACAGATACGCAGTATTTT.

V and J are TRBV7-2 and TRBJ2-1; D gene ambiguous. The CDR3 has 14 residues. The V end was cut by 3 bases, the J end by 5 bases, with 11 bases between. Germline assignment: CDR1 SGHTA and CDR2 FQGNSA. CDR3 in amino acids: CASSFQAEDNEQFF. The CDR3 DNA sequence: TGTGCCAGCAGCTTTCAAGCAGAAGACAATGAGCAGTTCTTC.

The rearrangement links TRBV28 to TRBJ1-2, with 11 bases fitting TRBD1. The ends lost 6 bases at V and 5 bases at J; junction bases unmatched: 14. Germline CDR1 and CDR2: MDHEN and SYDVKM. CDR3 length: 17 amino acids. CDR3 loop: CASSSPWTGGAGYGYTF. In DNA, the CDR3 is TGTGCCAGCAGCTCCCCCTGGACAGGGGGCGCGGGGTATGGCTACACCTTC.

The CDR3 region has the DNA TGTGCCAGCAGCCCTGGGACTAGCTTAGTCGGGGAGCTGTTTTTT. Translating it yields CASSPGTSLVGELFF. The gene calls are TRBV7-3 and TRBJ2-2; 9 bases align to TRBD2. Germline CDR1 reads SGHTA; CDR2 reads FQGTGA. V was clipped by 5 bases and J by 7 bases; unmatched bases: 8. The CDR3 totals 15 residues.

V is TRBV5-4 and J is TRBJ2-1, with D unclear. The germline CDR1 and CDR2 sequences are SGHNT and YYREEE (reference sequence). This CDR3 comprises 15 residues. V gave up 6 bases and J gave up 7 bases, with 20 bases separating them. The CDR3 sequence is CASTSGLGMQNEQFF. CDR3 DNA sequence: TGTGCCAGCACCTCGGGTCTAGGGATGCAAAATGAGCAGTTCTTC. The full variable domain, its missing parts supplied by reference TRBV5-4 and TRBJ2-1, is ETGVTQSPTHLIKTRGQQVTLRCSSQSGHNTVSWYQQALGQGPQFIFQYYREEENGRGNFPPRFSGLQFPNYSSELNVNALELDDSALYLCASTSGLGMQNEQFFGPGTRLTVL.

The rearrangement links TRBV5-4 to TRBJ2-1; 11 nucleotides line up with TRBD1. CDR3 size: 16 residues. Germline loops: CDR1 SGHNT, CDR2 YYREEE (reference sequence). J gave up 10 bases and V 3 bases, and 12 bases lay outside the gene matches. CDR3 DNA sequence: TGTGCCAGCAGCTACATCGGACAGGGGGCGGAATGGGAGCAGTTCTTC. Residues: CASSYIGQGAEWEQFF.

This clone occurred a few times. The chain recombines TRBV10-2 with TRBJ1-5, with 12 bases that match TRBD1. V was clipped by 5 bases and J by 9 bases; unmatched bases: 5. Germline CDR1 and CDR2: WSHSY and SAAADI. The CDR3 has 14 amino acids. CDR3 sequence reads: CASSRDRGLRPQHF. The CDR3 DNA reads TGCGCCAGCAGTAGGGACAGGGGGCTTCGGCCCCAGCATTTT.

Only one count was recorded for this clone. This rearrangement joins TRBV19 to TRBJ2-2; weak D call: TRBD2 (6 bases). CDR3 length equals 14 residues. Germline V lookup: CDR1 LNHDA, CDR2 SQIVND (reference sequence). Between the trimmed V and J ends, which lost 7 bases and 5 bases, there was a span of 14 bases. CDR3 sequence reads: CASTIGAGTGELFF. CDR3 sequence (DNA): TGTGCCAGTACCATAGGGGCGGGAACCGGGGAGCTGTTTTTT.

CDR3 sequence (DNA): TGTGCCAGCAGCTTAGGTTTTAGGTCGCGGGTCCCGGGACAGGACAGCTCCTACAATGAGCAGTTCTTC. Translated: CASSLGFRSRVPGQDSSYNEQFF. The rearrangement links TRBV13 to TRBJ2-1; 8 bases are shared with TRBD1. With 0 bases clipped from V and 0 bases from J, the junction kept 22 bases outside the gene matches. Germline V lookup: CDR1 PRHDT, CDR2 FYEKMQ (reference sequence). The length of the CDR3 is 23 residues.

The rearrangement links TRBV19 to TRBJ2-4, with D perhaps TRBD1 or TRBD2 (5 bases each). Per germline, CDR1 LNHDA and CDR2 SQIVND (reference sequence). The CDR3 runs to 13 residues. V lost 7 bases to trimming and J lost 1 base, with 8 bases between them. In DNA form, the CDR3 reads TGTGCCAGTACAGAGGGGGCCAAAAACATTCAGTACTTC. This encodes CASTEGAKNIQYF.

In DNA, the CDR3 is TGTGCCAGCAGCTGGAGAGGACTAGCCTACGAGCAGTACTTC. It yields the protein CASSWRGLAYEQYF. This chain links TRBV7-3 with TRBJ2-7; 7 bases agree with TRBD2. The length of the CDR3 is 14 residues. V shed 4 bases, J shed 2 bases, and the junction held 5 bases outside the gene matches. CDR1 and CDR2 from the germline V gene are SGHTA and FQGTGA.

On this clone: Other nucleotide sequences in the sample specify the same CDR3. This rearrangement joins TRBV28 to TRBJ1-4; unclear D gene. V lost 6 bases and J lost 3, with 5 bases in between. CDR3 length: 12 residues. Per germline, CDR1 MDHEN and CDR2 SYDVKM. The CDR3 sequence: CASRPPNEKLFF. The CDR3 DNA is TGTGCCAGCAGGCCTCCTAATGAAAAACTGTTTTTT.

Only a few counts were recorded for this clone. The chain uses TRBV7-2 and TRBJ1-5, with a possible D match to TRBD1 (5 bases). Trimming took off 5 bases at V and 7 bases at J, with 18 bases between the two ends. The CDR3 covers 15 residues. Germline V gives CDR1 SGHTA, CDR2 FQGNSA. CDR3 loop: CASSVWQGKEQPQHF. The DNA of the CDR3 is TGTGCCAGCAGCGTATGGCAGGGAAAGGAACAGCCCCAGCATTTT. Based on the CDR3 plus reference TRBV7-2 and TRBJ1-5, the full variable domain is GAGVSQSPSNKVTEKGKDVELRCDPISGHTALYWYRQSLGQGLEFLIYFQGNSAPDKSGLPSDRFSAERTGGSVSTLTIQRTQQEDSAVYLCASSVWQGKEQPQHFGDGTRLSIL.